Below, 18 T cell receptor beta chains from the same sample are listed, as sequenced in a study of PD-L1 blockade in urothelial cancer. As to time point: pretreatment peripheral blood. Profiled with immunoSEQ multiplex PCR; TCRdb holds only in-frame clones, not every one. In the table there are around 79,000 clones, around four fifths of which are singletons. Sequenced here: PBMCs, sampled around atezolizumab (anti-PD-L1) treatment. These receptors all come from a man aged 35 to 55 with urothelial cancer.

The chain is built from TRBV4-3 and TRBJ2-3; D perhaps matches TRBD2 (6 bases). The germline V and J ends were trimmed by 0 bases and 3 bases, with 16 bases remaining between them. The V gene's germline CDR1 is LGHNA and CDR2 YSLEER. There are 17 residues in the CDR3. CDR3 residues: CASSQEGSFGGTDTQYF. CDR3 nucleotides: TGCGCCAGCAGCCAAGAAGGCAGCTTTGGGGGGACAGATACGCAGTATTTT.

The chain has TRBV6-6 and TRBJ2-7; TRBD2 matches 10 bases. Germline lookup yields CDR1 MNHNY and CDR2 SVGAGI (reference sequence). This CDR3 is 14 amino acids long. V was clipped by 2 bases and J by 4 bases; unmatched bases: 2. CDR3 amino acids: CASSYGTSVYEQYF. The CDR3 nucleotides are TGTGCCAGCAGTTACGGGACTAGCGTTTACGAGCAGTACTTC.

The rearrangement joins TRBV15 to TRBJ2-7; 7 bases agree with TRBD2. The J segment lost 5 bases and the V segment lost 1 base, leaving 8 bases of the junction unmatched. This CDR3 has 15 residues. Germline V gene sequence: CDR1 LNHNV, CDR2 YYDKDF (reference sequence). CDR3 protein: CATSRGGGSVHEQYF. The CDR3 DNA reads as TGTGCCACCAGCAGAGGGGGCGGGAGCGTGCACGAGCAGTACTTC.

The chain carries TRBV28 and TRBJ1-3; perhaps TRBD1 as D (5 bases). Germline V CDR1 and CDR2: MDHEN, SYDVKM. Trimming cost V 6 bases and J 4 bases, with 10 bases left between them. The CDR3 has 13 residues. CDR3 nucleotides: TGTGCCAGCAGCCCGACAGACGGAAACACCATATATTTT. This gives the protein CASSPTDGNTIYF.

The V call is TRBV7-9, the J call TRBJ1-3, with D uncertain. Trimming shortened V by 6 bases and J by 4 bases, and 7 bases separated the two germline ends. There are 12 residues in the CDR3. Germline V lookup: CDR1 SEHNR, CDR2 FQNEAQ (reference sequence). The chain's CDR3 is CASRYGGNTIYF. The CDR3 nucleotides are TGTGCCAGCAGATACGGGGGAAACACCATATATTTT.

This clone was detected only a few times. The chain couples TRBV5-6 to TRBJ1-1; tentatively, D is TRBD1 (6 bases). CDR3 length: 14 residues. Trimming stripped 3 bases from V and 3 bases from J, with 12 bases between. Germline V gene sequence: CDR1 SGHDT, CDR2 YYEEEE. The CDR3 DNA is TGTGCCAGCAGCTCGGGACACCCCTACACTGAAGCTTTCTTT. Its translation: CASSSGHPYTEAFF.

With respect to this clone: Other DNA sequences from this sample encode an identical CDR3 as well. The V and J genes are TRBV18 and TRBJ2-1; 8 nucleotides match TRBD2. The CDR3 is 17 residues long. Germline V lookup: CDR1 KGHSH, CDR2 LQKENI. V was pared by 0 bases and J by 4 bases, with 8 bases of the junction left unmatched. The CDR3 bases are TGTGCCAGCTCACCACCGACCCTGGCGGGAGGTTACAATGAGCAGTTCTTC. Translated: CASSPPTLAGGYNEQFF.

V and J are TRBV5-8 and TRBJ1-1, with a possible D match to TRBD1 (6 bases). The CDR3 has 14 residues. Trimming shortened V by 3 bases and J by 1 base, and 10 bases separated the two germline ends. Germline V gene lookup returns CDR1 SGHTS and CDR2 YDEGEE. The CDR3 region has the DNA TGTGCCAGCAGCTGGGGGCCGGGGAACACTGAAGCTTTCTTT. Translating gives CASSWGPGNTEAFF. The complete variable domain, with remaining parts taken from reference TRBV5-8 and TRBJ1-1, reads EAGVTQSPTHLIKTRGQQATLRCSPISGHTSVYWYQQALGLGLQFLLWYDEGEERNRGNFPPRFSGRQFPNYSSELNVNALELEDSALYLCASSWGPGNTEAFFGQGTRLTVV.

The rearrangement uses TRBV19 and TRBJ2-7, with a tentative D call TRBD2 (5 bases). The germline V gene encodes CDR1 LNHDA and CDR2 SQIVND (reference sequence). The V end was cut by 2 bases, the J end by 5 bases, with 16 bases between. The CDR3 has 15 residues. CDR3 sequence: CASSIRGSLRNEQYF. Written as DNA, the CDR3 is TGTGCCAGTAGTATACGCGGGTCCCTAAGGAACGAGCAGTACTTC.

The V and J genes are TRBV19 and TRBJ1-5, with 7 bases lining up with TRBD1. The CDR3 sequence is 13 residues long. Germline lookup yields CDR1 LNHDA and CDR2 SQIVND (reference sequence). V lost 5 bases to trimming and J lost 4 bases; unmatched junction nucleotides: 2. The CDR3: CASSQQGNQPQHF. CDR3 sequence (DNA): TGTGCCAGTAGTCAACAGGGGAATCAGCCCCAGCATTTT. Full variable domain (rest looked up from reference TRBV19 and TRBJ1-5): DGGITQSPKYLFRKEGQNVTLSCEQNLNHDAMYWYRQDPGQGLRLIYYSQIVNDFQKGDIAEGYSVSREKKESFPLTVTSAQKNPTAFYLCASSQQGNQPQHFGDGTRLSIL.

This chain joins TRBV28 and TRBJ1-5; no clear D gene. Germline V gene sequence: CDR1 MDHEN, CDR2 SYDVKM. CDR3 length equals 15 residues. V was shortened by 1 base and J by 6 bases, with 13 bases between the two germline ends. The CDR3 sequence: CASSLSVTWVQPQHF. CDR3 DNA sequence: TGTGCCAGCAGTTTATCCGTGACTTGGGTTCAGCCCCAGCATTTT.

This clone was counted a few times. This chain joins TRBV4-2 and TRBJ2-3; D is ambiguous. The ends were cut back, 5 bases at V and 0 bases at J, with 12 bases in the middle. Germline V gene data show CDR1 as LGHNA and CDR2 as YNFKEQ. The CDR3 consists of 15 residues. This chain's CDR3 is CASSITLESTDTQYF. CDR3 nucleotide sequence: TGTGCCAGCAGCATAACTCTAGAGAGCACAGATACGCAGTATTTT.

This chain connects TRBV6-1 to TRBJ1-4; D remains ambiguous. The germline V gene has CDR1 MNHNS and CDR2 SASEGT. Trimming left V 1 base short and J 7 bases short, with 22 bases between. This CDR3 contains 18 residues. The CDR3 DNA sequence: TGTGCCAGCAGTGAAGATTTTCGGATCGGGCAGGAGGTTGAAAAACTGTTTTTT. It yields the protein CASSEDFRIGQEVEKLFF.

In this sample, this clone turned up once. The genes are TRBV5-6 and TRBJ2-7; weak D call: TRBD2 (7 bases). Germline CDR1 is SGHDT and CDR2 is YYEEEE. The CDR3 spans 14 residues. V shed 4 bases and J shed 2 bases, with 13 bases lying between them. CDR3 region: CASSSRGGTYEQYF. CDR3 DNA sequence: TGTGCCAGCAGCAGCAGGGGAGGGACCTACGAGCAGTACTTC.

CDR3 region: CATSRDPDEKLFF. The CDR3 DNA sequence: TGTGCCACCAGCAGAGATCCGGATGAAAAACTGTTTTTT. This chain joins TRBV15 and TRBJ1-4; D unresolved. The CDR3 has 13 residues. Germline CDR1 and CDR2: LNHNV and YYDKDF (reference sequence). With 0 bases removed from V and 6 bases from J, the gap between germline ends came to 5 bases.

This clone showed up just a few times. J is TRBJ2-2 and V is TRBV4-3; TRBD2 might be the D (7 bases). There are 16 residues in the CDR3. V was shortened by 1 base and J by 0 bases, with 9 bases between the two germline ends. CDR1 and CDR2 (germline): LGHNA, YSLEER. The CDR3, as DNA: TGCGCCAGCAGCCAAGGGGGGGGCGCGAACACCGGGGAGCTGTTTTTT. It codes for CASSQGGGANTGELFF.

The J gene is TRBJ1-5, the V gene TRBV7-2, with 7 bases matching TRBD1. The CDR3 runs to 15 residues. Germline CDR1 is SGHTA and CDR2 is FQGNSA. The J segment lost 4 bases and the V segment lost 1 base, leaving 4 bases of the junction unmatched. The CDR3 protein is CASSLGTGQNQPQHF. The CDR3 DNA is TGTGCCAGCAGCTTAGGGACAGGCCAGAATCAGCCCCAGCATTTT.

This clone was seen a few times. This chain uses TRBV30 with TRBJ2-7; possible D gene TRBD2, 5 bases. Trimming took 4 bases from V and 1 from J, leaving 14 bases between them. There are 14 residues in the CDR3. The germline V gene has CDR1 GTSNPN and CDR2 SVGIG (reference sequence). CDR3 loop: CAWNSGSGSYEQYF. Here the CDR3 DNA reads TGTGCCTGGAACTCTGGGTCGGGGTCCTACGAGCAGTACTTC.